The 13 T cell receptor beta chains presented below share a single source sample, sequenced in a study of identical twins' blood T cells. MiXCR, run by TCRdb on the 5' RACE reads, gives a single entry per CDR3 protein. Altogether a few hundred thousand distinct CDR3 sequences are present, roughly 30% being singletons, with the ten largest covering 6.1%. Sequencing was carried out using PBMCs. The receptors originated from a woman aged 18 to 55 in good health.

This clonotype appeared a few times. The rearrangement joins TRBV29-1 to TRBJ1-2, with 7 bases that match TRBD1. The V and J ends lost 6 bases and 1 base, in that order; junction bases with no gene match: 11. The CDR3 has 15 residues. Germline values: CDR1 SQVTM, CDR2 ANQGSEA. The CDR3 here is CSVPGQPIYNYGYTF. The DNA of the CDR3 is TGCAGCGTCCCGGGACAGCCAATCTATAACTATGGCTACACCTTC.

This clonotype has ten or more counts. This chain links TRBV4-1 with TRBJ1-1; D gene uncertain. Trimming stripped 4 bases from V and 1 base from J, with 13 bases between. Per the germline V gene, CDR1 is MGHRA and CDR2 is YSYEKL. The CDR3 is 15 amino acids. The CDR3 nucleotides are TGCGCCAGCAGCCCCCCAGGATCAACGAACACTGAAGCTTTCTTT. This translates into CASSPPGSTNTEAFF.

This clonotype was detected a few times. The chain recombines TRBV19 with TRBJ2-2; the D is unclear. The V gene lost 1 base and the J gene lost 0 bases, with 9 bases spanning the gap. CDR3 length equals 16 residues. From germline, CDR1 is LNHDA and CDR2 SQIVND (reference sequence). The CDR3 region is CASSIGPGSNTGELFF. CDR3 in DNA: TGTGCCAGTAGTATAGGTCCGGGTTCGAACACCGGGGAGCTGTTTTTT. The entire variable domain, with the rest obtained from reference TRBV19 and TRBJ2-2, is as follows: DGGITQSPKYLFRKEGQNVTLSCEQNLNHDAMYWYRQDPGQGLRLIYYSQIVNDFQKGDIAEGYSVSREKKESFPLTVTSAQKNPTAFYLCASSIGPGSNTGELFFGEGSRLTVL.

Comments on this clonotype: A much larger clone differs from this one at a single base, so this may be a read error. The chain carries TRBV18 and TRBJ2-5; unclear D gene. Germline V gene lookup returns CDR1 KGHSH and CDR2 LQKENI. Trimming cost V 10 bases and J 2 bases, with 11 bases left between them. This CDR3 spans 12 amino acids. CDR3 region: CANSRRQETQYF. Written as DNA, the CDR3 is TGTGCCAACTCCCGACGACAAGAGACCCAGTACTTC.

As concerns this clonotype: Compared with germline, one end of the junction differs, possibly owing to a read error. The chain joins TRBV5-1 to TRBJ1-1, with D perhaps TRBD1 (6 bases). The CDR3 is 17 amino acids. From germline, CDR1 is SGHRS and CDR2 YFSETQ. The CDR3 here is CASSLRRRGTMNTETFF. In nucleotides, the CDR3 is TGCGCCAGCAGCTTGAGGAGGAGGGGGACTATGAACACTGAAACTTTCTTT.

This clonotype was seen more than once but under ten times. The rearrangement joins TRBV20-1 to TRBJ2-7; the D gene is possibly TRBD2 (7 bases). Germline-derived CDR1 and CDR2 are DFQATT and SNEGSKA (reference sequence). Deletions cut 0 bases from V and 6 bases from J, with 24 bases between. The CDR3 length is 17 residues. DNA for the CDR3: TGCAGTGCTAGAGATTCGCGGGGGCCCTCAGGTTCGGGCGAGCAGTACTTC. It encodes CSARDSRGPSGSGEQYF.

This clonotype has a handful of counts. The CDR3 DNA reads as TGTGCCAGCAGCTTATCGAGGGGACTAGCGAAGGCCGGGGAGCTGTTTTTT. The encoded protein is CASSLSRGLAKAGELFF. The rearrangement joins TRBV7-9 to TRBJ2-2; TRBD2 agrees at 10 bases. The length of the CDR3 is 17 residues. Looked up from germline, CDR1 is SEHNR and CDR2 is FQNEAQ (reference sequence). V shed 2 bases, J shed 6 bases, and the junction held 9 bases outside the gene matches.

The chain uses TRBV27 and TRBJ1-5; no firm D call. Trimming cost V 2 bases and J 4 bases, with 12 bases left between them. The CDR3 has 15 amino acids. Germline V gene data show CDR1 as MNHEY and CDR2 as SMNVEV (reference sequence). The CDR3 protein is CASSLTTGRNQPQHF. CDR3 in DNA: TGTGCCAGCAGTTTAACGACGGGGAGAAATCAGCCCCAGCATTTT.

In this sample, this clonotype turned up once. The chain is built from TRBV11-2 and TRBJ1-1; D is perhaps TRBD1 (5 bases). V was pared by 1 base and J by 0 bases, with 21 bases between. This CDR3 comprises 19 residues. Germline-derived CDR1 and CDR2 are SGHAT and FQNNGV. The CDR3 here is CASSLGRGEELPMNTEAFF. The CDR3 nucleotides are TGTGCCAGCAGCTTAGGGCGGGGGGAGGAGTTACCCATGAACACTGAAGCTTTCTTT.

A few counts support this clonotype. The J gene is TRBJ1-5, the V gene TRBV6-5; D gene unclear. The germline CDR1 and CDR2 sequences are MNHEY and SVGAGI. The CDR3 has 15 residues. Trimming pared 5 bases from V and 3 bases from J, leaving 14 bases between. The CDR3 DNA follows: TGTGCCAGCAGTCTCCACAGCGGTTTCAATCAGCCCCAGCATTTT. As protein: CASSLHSGFNQPQHF.

The J gene is TRBJ2-1, the V gene TRBV29-1; tentatively, D is TRBD1 or TRBD2 (5 bases each). The V end was cut by 7 bases, the J end by 5 bases, with 18 bases between. This CDR3 contains 14 residues. CDR1 is SQVTM and CDR2 is ANQGSEA in the germline V gene. The CDR3 sequence is CSGMGRGTHNEQFF. The CDR3 coding sequence is TGCAGCGGGATGGGACGGGGAACCCACAATGAGCAGTTCTTC.

The chain links TRBV3-1 to TRBJ1-2; the D gene is possibly TRBD1 (6 bases). The CDR3 covers 15 residues. The germline V gene encodes CDR1 LGHDT and CDR2 YNNKEL (reference sequence). Trimming cost V 4 bases and J 5 bases, with 17 bases left between them. The CDR3 is CASSPTPDRRYGYTF. The CDR3 DNA reads TGTGCCAGCAGCCCCACCCCGGACAGAAGATATGGCTACACCTTC.

Here the CDR3 DNA reads TGCAGTGCTAGAGTGGCGGGAGGCCGGAGCTCCTACAATGAGCAGTTCTTC. Protein product: CSARVAGGRSSYNEQFF. This chain uses TRBV20-1 with TRBJ2-1; 8 bases are a match to TRBD2. V dropped 1 base and J dropped 0; count of bases not matched to a gene: 8. Looked up from germline, CDR1 is DFQATT and CDR2 is SNEGSKA (reference sequence). The CDR3 has 17 residues.